This record covers a single T cell receptor beta chain. This entry is derived from a study of shared clonotypes between healthy human individuals. Study-wide background: CD4 naive and memory got three plates each, CD8 naive two, CD8 memory one.

This CDR3 spans 12 amino acids. V lost 6 bases to trimming and J lost 5 bases, with 11 bases between them. In germline, CDR1 is MNHEY, CDR2 SMNVEV (reference sequence). Terminally differentiated effector memory CD45RA+ cells were left out of the naive CD8 fraction, which was CD45RO-negative and positively selected for CCR7. Sorted-subset replicate PCRs used 200 ng DNA, about 30,000 T cell genomes. The method was immunoSEQ multiplex PCR; TCRdb's version includes in-frame clones alone and lacks a portion of them. Of under 1 million clones in the sample, 90% to 97% were seen once. This chain uses TRBV27 with TRBJ2-7, with D perhaps TRBD1 (5 bases). The sample comprised naive CD8+ T cells sorted from blood. This clonotype was obtained from a man in his thirties or forties in good health. The CDR3 DNA reads TGTGCCAGCAGATCAGGGCTCCACGAGCAGTACTTC. This encodes CASRSGLHEQYF.